The 22 T cell receptor beta chains below come from one sample, sequenced in a study of shared clonotypes between healthy human individuals. Naive CD8 cells, CD45RO-negative and positively selected for CCR7, excluded terminally differentiated effector memory CD45RA+ cells. Here immunoSEQ multiplex PCR was the method, and the copy in TCRdb shows in-frame clones only, minus some. The sample shows some 2 million clones, about 95% of them seen only once. What was sequenced was naive CD8+ T cells sorted from blood. The receptors originated from a man aged 18 to 30 in good health.

This rearrangement joins TRBV4-1 to TRBJ2-7; D not certain. The CDR3 covers 15 residues. Per the germline V gene, CDR1 is MGHRA and CDR2 is YSYEKL. Trimming left V 0 bases short and J 1 base short, with 10 bases between. The CDR3 DNA reads TGCGCCAGCAGCCAAGATTACGCCAGTTCCTACGAGCAGTACTTC. It specifies CASSQDYASSYEQYF.

This chain uses TRBV12-5 with TRBJ2-5, with TRBD1 matching 9 bases. The germline gives CDR1 LGHNT, CDR2 FRNRAP. V trimming: 5 bases; J trimming: 4 bases; junction bases outside the gene matches: 2. This CDR3 region has 13 residues. Written as DNA, the CDR3 is TGTGCTAGTGGTACAGGGGGCGGAGAGACCCAGTACTTC. Its protein product is CASGTGGGETQYF.

This chain uses TRBV19 with TRBJ1-1; D remains unclear. V gave up 2 bases and J gave up 8 bases, with 6 bases separating them. The CDR3 consists of 11 residues. Germline CDR1 reads LNHDA; CDR2 reads SQIVND (reference sequence). The CDR3 DNA reads TGTGCCAGTAGTATACTGGACGAAGCTTTCTTT. This codes for CASSILDEAFF.

The chain carries TRBV6-6 and TRBJ2-5, with 9 bases aligning to TRBD1. Germline values: CDR1 MNHNY, CDR2 SVGAGI (reference sequence). CDR3 length: 14 amino acids. Trimming cost V 5 bases and J 3 bases; bases outside gene matches: 4. CDR3: CASSPRTGEETQYF. CDR3 sequence (DNA): TGTGCCAGCAGTCCCCGGACAGGGGAAGAGACCCAGTACTTC.

The chain joins TRBV19 to TRBJ2-5; 14 bases are a match to TRBD2. CDR1 is LNHDA, CDR2 SQIVND, per germline (reference sequence). CDR3 length: 18 amino acids. J was trimmed by 5 bases and V by 6 bases; bases with no gene match: 14. The CDR3 DNA reads TGTGCCAGTAGCCTCGGTCAAAGACTAGCGGGAGGGCCTGAGACCCAGTACTTC. Residues: CASSLGQRLAGGPETQYF.

The chain combines TRBV10-2 with TRBJ2-5; tentatively, D is TRBD1 (6 bases). Matching the DNA end better, TRBJ2-7 makes the J call doubtful. The germline gives CDR1 WSHSY, CDR2 SAAADI. The CDR3 is 11 residues long. The CDR3 DNA reads as TGCGCCAGCGCAACAGGGCACGAGCAGTACTTC. This encodes CASATGHEQYF.

The chain employs TRBV6-5 and TRBJ1-1; D ambiguous. This CDR3 is 14 amino acids long. From germline, CDR1 is MNHEY and CDR2 SVGAGI. V was shortened by 7 bases and J by 1 base, with 13 bases between the two germline ends. CDR3 coding DNA: TGTGCCAGCACTTTATCGGCGGGGAACACTGAAGCTTTCTTT. Translating it yields CASTLSAGNTEAFF.

The CDR3 here is CASSVGEGLEQYF. The CDR3, as DNA: TGTGCCAGCAGCGTAGGGGAGGGGCTCGAGCAGTACTTC. The gene calls are TRBV9 and TRBJ2-7, with TRBD2 identical over 7 bases. CDR3 length: 13 amino acids. J gave up 6 bases and V 0 bases, and 3 bases lay outside the gene matches. Germline-derived CDR1 and CDR2 are SGDLS and YYNGEE.

The rearrangement uses TRBV7-9 and TRBJ1-2; possible D gene TRBD1, 6 bases. V was clipped by 1 base and J by 4 bases, with 13 bases between them. Germline values: CDR1 SEHNR, CDR2 FQNEAQ (reference sequence). This CDR3 has 15 amino acids. The CDR3 nucleotides are TGTGCCAGCAGCTTAGACGGGGGCTCCGGCTATGGCTACACCTTC. Amino acid sequence: CASSLDGGSGYGYTF.

J is TRBJ2-1 and V is TRBV27; 8 nucleotides match TRBD1. The CDR3 has 16 amino acids. The germline CDR1 and CDR2 sequences are MNHEY and SMNVEV (reference sequence). Trimming at V came to 5 bases and at J to 2 bases, leaving 8 bases not matched to a gene. CDR3 coding DNA: TGTGCCAGCAGTGCTGACAGGGGCCCCCCCTACAATGAGCAGTTCTTC. The encoded protein is CASSADRGPPYNEQFF.

The chain couples TRBV7-9 to TRBJ2-3; 8 positions match TRBD2. The germline gives CDR1 SEHNR, CDR2 FQNEAQ (reference sequence). The CDR3 runs 14 residues. The ends lost 6 bases at V and 5 bases at J; junction bases unmatched: 7. The CDR3 sequence: CASSSAGEGDTQYF. The CDR3 DNA reads as TGTGCCAGCAGTTCAGCGGGAGAAGGAGATACGCAGTATTTT.

With respect to this clone: The sample contains more than one DNA sequence encoding this CDR3. The chain combines TRBV6-1 with TRBJ2-7; D may be TRBD1 (5 bases). The V gene's germline CDR1 is MNHNS and CDR2 SASEGT. Trimming removed 2 bases at V and 6 bases at J, with 8 bases between. The CDR3 has 12 residues. The CDR3 loop reads CASSEKGREQYF. Written as DNA, the CDR3 is TGTGCCAGCAGTGAAAAGGGGCGCGAGCAGTACTTC.

To note about this clone: Relative to the germline gene, one junction end is altered; a read error may explain this. The J gene is TRBJ2-1, the V gene TRBV7-2, with TRBD2 identical over 9 bases. CDR1 is SGHTA, CDR2 FQGNSA, per germline. The CDR3 loop spans 13 amino acids. CDR3 sequence: CALASGAYNEQFF. The CDR3 coding sequence is TGCGCACTAGCTAGCGGGGCCTACAATGAGCAGTTCTTC.

The chain couples TRBV10-1 to TRBJ2-1, with 7 positions matching TRBD2. Losses at the gene ends were 8 bases for V and 3 bases for J; bases not matched to a gene: 10. The germline V gene encodes CDR1 WNHNN and CDR2 SYGVQD (reference sequence). The CDR3 runs to 15 residues. Here the CDR3 reads CASSPGGSSYNEQFF. CDR3 coding DNA: TGCGCCAGCTCCCCCGGGGGGAGCAGCTACAATGAGCAGTTCTTC.

The rearrangement links TRBV5-6 to TRBJ2-6, with 9 bases that match TRBD1. In germline, CDR1 is SGHDT, CDR2 YYEEEE. After removal of 3 bases from V and 0 bases from J, the junction contained 4 bases not matched to a gene. The CDR3 has 17 residues. In DNA form, the CDR3 reads TGTGCCAGCAGCTCACAGGGGGCCTTCTCTGGGGCCAACGTCCTGACTTTC. Its translation: CASSSQGAFSGANVLTF.

The J gene is TRBJ1-1, the V gene TRBV2; 9 bases line up with TRBD1. The V segment lost 8 bases and the J segment 3 bases; nucleotides outside the gene matches: 7. The CDR3 contains 14 residues. Germline-derived CDR1 and CDR2 are SNHLY and FYNNEI. CDR3 sequence: CASEGDREDTEAFF. The CDR3 DNA is TGTGCCAGCGAGGGGGACAGGGAAGACACTGAAGCTTTCTTT.

This rearrangement joins TRBV28 to TRBJ2-3, with 7 bases aligning to TRBD1. Per germline, CDR1 MDHEN and CDR2 SYDVKM. The V and J ends lost 5 bases and 6 bases, in that order; junction bases with no gene match: 8. The CDR3 consists of 14 residues. CDR3 sequence reads: CASSPGQAADTQYF. The CDR3 bases are TGTGCCAGCAGTCCCGGACAGGCGGCGGATACGCAGTATTTT.

The sample holds one count of this clone. J is TRBJ1-2 and V is TRBV20-1; 7 bases match TRBD1. V was pared by 6 bases and J by 6 bases, with 4 bases of the junction left unmatched. This CDR3 has 11 residues. CDR1 DFQATT and CDR2 SNEGSKA come from the germline V gene (reference sequence). CDR3 DNA: TGCAGTGCCTGGACAGGTGATGGCTACACCTTC. It encodes CSAWTGDGYTF.

The chain couples TRBV5-1 to TRBJ2-3, with TRBD2 matching 12 bases. The V gene's germline CDR1 is SGHRS and CDR2 YFSETQ. The CDR3 covers 16 residues. Trimming removed 2 bases from V and 0 bases from J; junction bases left unmatched: 1. CDR3 DNA sequence: TGCGCCAGCAGCTTAGGGACTAGCGGGAGCACAGATACGCAGTATTTT. It translates to CASSLGTSGSTDTQYF.

The chain is built from TRBV6-6 and TRBJ2-3; TRBD1 matches at 7 bases. This CDR3 has 14 amino acids. Trimming cost V 8 bases and J 2 bases; bases outside gene matches: 7. Germline CDR1 and CDR2: MNHNY and SVGAGI (reference sequence). CDR3 nucleotide sequence: TGTGCCAGCGCCTTGACAGGGAACACAGATACGCAGTATTTT. Amino acids: CASALTGNTDTQYF.

The chain combines TRBV10-3 with TRBJ1-1; tentatively, D is TRBD1 (6 bases). This CDR3 contains 15 residues. With 0 bases removed from V and 3 bases from J, the gap between germline ends came to 11 bases. Looked up from germline, CDR1 is ENHRY and CDR2 is SYGVKD. The CDR3 protein is CAISESAGADTEAFF. For the CDR3, the DNA is TGTGCCATCAGTGAGTCGGCGGGGGCGGACACTGAAGCTTTCTTT.

This rearrangement joins TRBV29-1 to TRBJ1-2; a weak D match, TRBD1 (5 bases). Germline V gene lookup returns CDR1 SQVTM and CDR2 ANQGSEA. V was pared by 6 bases and J by 2 bases, with 13 bases between. The CDR3 is 13 residues long. Written as DNA, the CDR3 is TGCAGCGTAGTGACAGCGTTAAACTATGGCTACACCTTC. This encodes CSVVTALNYGYTF.